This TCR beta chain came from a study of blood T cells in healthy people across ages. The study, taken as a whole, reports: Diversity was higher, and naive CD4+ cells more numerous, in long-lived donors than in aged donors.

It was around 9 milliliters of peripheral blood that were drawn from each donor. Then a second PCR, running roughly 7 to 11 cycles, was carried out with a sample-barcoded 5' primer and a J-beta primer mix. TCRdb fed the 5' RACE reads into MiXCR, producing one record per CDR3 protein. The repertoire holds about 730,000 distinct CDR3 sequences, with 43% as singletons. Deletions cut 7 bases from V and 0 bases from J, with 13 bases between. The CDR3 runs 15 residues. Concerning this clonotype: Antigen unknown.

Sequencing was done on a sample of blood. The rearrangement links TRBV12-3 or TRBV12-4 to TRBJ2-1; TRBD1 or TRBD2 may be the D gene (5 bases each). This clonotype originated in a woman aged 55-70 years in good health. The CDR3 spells CASNNWGSSYNEQFF. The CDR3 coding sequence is TGTGCCAGCAATAACTGGGGGAGCTCCTACAATGAGCAGTTCTTC.